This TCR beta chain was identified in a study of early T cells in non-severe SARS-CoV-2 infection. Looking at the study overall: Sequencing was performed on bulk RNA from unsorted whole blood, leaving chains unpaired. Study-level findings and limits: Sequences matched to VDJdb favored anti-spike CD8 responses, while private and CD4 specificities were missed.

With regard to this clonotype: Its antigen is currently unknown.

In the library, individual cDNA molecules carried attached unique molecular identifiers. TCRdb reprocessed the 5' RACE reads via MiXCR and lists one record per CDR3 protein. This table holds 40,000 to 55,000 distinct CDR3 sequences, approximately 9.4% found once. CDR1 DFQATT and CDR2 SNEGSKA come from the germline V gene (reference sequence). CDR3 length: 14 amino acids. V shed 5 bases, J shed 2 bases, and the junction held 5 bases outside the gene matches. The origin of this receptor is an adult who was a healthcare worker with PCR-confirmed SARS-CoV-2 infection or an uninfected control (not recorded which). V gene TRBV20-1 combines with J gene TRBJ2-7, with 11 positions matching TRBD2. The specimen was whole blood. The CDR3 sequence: CSALAGGPPYEQYF. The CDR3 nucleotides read TGCAGTGCTTTAGCGGGAGGGCCTCCCTACGAGCAGTACTTC.